These 15 T cell receptor beta chains were sequenced from one sample in a study of blood T cell repertoires in COVID-19. This table comes from immunoSEQ multiplex PCR, and its TCRdb copy is limited to in-frame clones, with some not included. The table lists roughly 200,000 clones, 80% to 90% of them singletons, with roughly 13% in the top ten. Sequenced: peripheral blood. These receptor sequences come from a human donor in a cohort sampled during active COVID-19.

This rearrangement joins TRBV11-2 to TRBJ2-3; tentatively, D is TRBD1 (5 bases). V was clipped by 8 bases and J by 2 bases, with 11 bases between them. Germline V lookup: CDR1 SGHAT, CDR2 FQNNGV. The CDR3 loop spans 13 amino acids. CDR3: CASQDRATDTQYF. CDR3 nucleotide sequence: TGTGCCAGCCAAGACAGAGCCACAGATACGCAGTATTTT.

The chain joins TRBV6-5 to TRBJ2-1; D ambiguous. Trimming took off 7 bases at V and 0 bases at J, with 13 bases between the two ends. Germline CDR1 reads MNHEY; CDR2 reads SVGAGI. CDR3 size: 15 residues. CDR3 sequence: CASTQDRSSYNEQFF. CDR3 sequence (DNA): TGTGCCAGCACCCAAGACCGGAGCTCCTACAATGAGCAGTTCTTC.

The chain carries TRBV7-2 and TRBJ2-5, with 13 positions matching TRBD2. After removal of 5 bases from V and 0 bases from J, the junction contained 6 bases not matched to a gene. This CDR3 region has 17 residues. Germline CDR1 SGHTA, CDR2 FQGNSA. The CDR3 DNA sequence: TGTGCCAGCAGCCCTCTGACTAGCGGGAGGTACCAAGAGACCCAGTACTTC. Translation: CASSPLTSGRYQETQYF.

The rearrangement uses TRBV7-9 and TRBJ2-5; the match to TRBD2 covers 11 bases. The CDR3 length is 15 residues. Germline V gene data show CDR1 as SEHNR and CDR2 as FQNEAQ (reference sequence). J was trimmed by 4 bases and V by 4 bases; bases with no gene match: 5. The CDR3: CASSSVAGGGETQYF. The CDR3 DNA reads TGTGCCAGCAGCTCTGTAGCGGGAGGGGGAGAGACCCAGTACTTC.

The chain couples TRBV29-1 to TRBJ2-6; TRBD1 is a possible D gene (5 bases). Germline CDR1 SQVTM, CDR2 ANQGSEA. This CDR3 comprises 14 residues. V was cut by 4 bases and J by 0 bases, with 7 bases left in between. The CDR3 bases are TGCAGCGTTGCAGGGTTCTCTGGGGCCAACGTCCTGACTTTC. Protein sequence: CSVAGFSGANVLTF.

This clone has just a few counts. The chain recombines TRBV5-8 with TRBJ2-5; TRBD1 aligns across 10 bases. The germline V gene has CDR1 SGHTS and CDR2 YDEGEE. The CDR3 spans 15 residues. The J segment lost 5 bases and the V segment lost 4 bases, leaving 8 bases of the junction unmatched. Here the CDR3 reads CASSGRDRGSETQYF. The DNA for the CDR3 is TGTGCCAGCAGCGGAAGGGACAGGGGCTCGGAGACCCAGTACTTC.

CDR3 sequence reads: CASSEPDTYSGANVLTF. The CDR3 nucleotides read TGTGCCAGCAGTGAACCCGACACTTACTCTGGGGCCAACGTCCTGACTTTC. V and J are TRBV6-1 and TRBJ2-6; D is unresolved. The V and J ends lost 2 bases and 0 bases respectively, with 11 bases between them. This CDR3 contains 17 residues. The germline gives CDR1 MNHNS, CDR2 SASEGT.

The DNA for the CDR3 is TGTGCCAGCACCAGGGGACAGGGAAAGAACTACGAGCAGTACTTC. It yields the protein CASTRGQGKNYEQYF. The chain is built from TRBV6-6 and TRBJ2-7; 9 positions agree with TRBD1. The germline V gene encodes CDR1 MNHNY and CDR2 SVGAGI (reference sequence). The CDR3 totals 15 residues. Trimming took 7 bases from V and 3 from J; bases not matched to a gene: 10.

This clone turned up a few times. V is TRBV30 and J is TRBJ2-1; possible D gene TRBD2, 6 bases. The CDR3 consists of 15 residues. Germline V gene sequence: CDR1 GTSNPN, CDR2 SVGIG (reference sequence). The ends were cut back, 3 bases at V and 1 base at J, with 13 bases in the middle. Written as DNA, the CDR3 is TGTGCCTGGAGGAGAATAGCGGTATCCTACAATGAGCAGTTCTTC. Translating it yields CAWRRIAVSYNEQFF.

This clone was detected only a few times. The V call is TRBV4-2, the J call TRBJ2-7; 12 nucleotides align to TRBD2. This CDR3 region has 15 residues. Trimming at V came to 1 base and at J to 6 bases, leaving 4 bases not matched to a gene. In germline, CDR1 is LGHNA, CDR2 YNFKEQ. This CDR3 is CASSQATSGSTEQYF. CDR3 DNA sequence: TGTGCCAGCAGCCAAGCGACTAGCGGGAGCACCGAGCAGTACTTC.

The V and J genes are TRBV27 and TRBJ2-7, with a tentative D call TRBD2 (5 bases). The ends were cut back, 5 bases at V and 0 bases at J, with 14 bases in the middle. There are 15 residues in the CDR3. From germline, CDR1 is MNHEY and CDR2 SMNVEV (reference sequence). CDR3 DNA: TGTGCCAGCAGTCCTAGGTTTGGGAGCTCCTACGAGCAGTACTTC. Its protein product is CASSPRFGSSYEQYF.

This clone has just one count. The J gene is TRBJ1-1, the V gene TRBV6-6; tentative D call: TRBD1 (5 bases). The CDR3 runs 13 residues. Germline values: CDR1 MNHNY, CDR2 SVGAGI (reference sequence). Trimming shortened V by 8 bases and J by 0 bases, and 10 bases separated the two germline ends. CDR3 residues: CASWEGMNTEAFF. The CDR3 nucleotides read TGTGCCAGCTGGGAGGGGATGAACACTGAAGCTTTCTTT.

This clone was counted once. This chain joins TRBV7-9 and TRBJ2-5, with TRBD2 as a possible D gene (6 bases). Trimming removed 5 bases from V and 6 bases from J, with 16 bases in between. In germline, CDR1 is SEHNR, CDR2 FQNEAQ (reference sequence). The CDR3 contains 14 residues. CDR3 DNA: TGTGCCAGCAGCCCCGGGGGTGCCCTCCAGACCCAGTACTTC. It specifies CASSPGGALQTQYF. The full variable domain, its missing parts supplied by reference TRBV7-9 and TRBJ2-5, is DTGVSQNPRHKITKRGQNVTFRCDPISEHNRLYWYRQTLGQGPEFLTYFQNEAQLEKSRLLSDRFSAERPKGSFSTLEIQRTEQGDSAMYLCASSPGGALQTQYFGPGTRLLVL.

The chain carries TRBV6-5 and TRBJ2-7; D might be TRBD2 (6 bases). Trimming removed 6 bases at V and 0 bases at J, with 6 bases between. Germline values: CDR1 MNHEY, CDR2 SVGAGI. CDR3 length: 12 residues. CDR3 DNA: TGTGCCAGCAGGGGGGGCTCCTACGAGCAGTACTTC. Protein sequence: CASRGGSYEQYF.

J is TRBJ2-1 and V is TRBV5-1; possible D gene TRBD1, 6 bases. The V end lost 3 bases, the J end lost 10 bases, and 20 bases lay between the germline ends. The CDR3 spans 15 residues. CDR1 is SGHRS and CDR2 is YFSETQ in the germline V gene. CDR3 nucleotide sequence: TGCGCCAGCAGCTCCGGGAACAGGGATCTTAGGGAGCAGTTCTTC. This codes for CASSSGNRDLREQFF.